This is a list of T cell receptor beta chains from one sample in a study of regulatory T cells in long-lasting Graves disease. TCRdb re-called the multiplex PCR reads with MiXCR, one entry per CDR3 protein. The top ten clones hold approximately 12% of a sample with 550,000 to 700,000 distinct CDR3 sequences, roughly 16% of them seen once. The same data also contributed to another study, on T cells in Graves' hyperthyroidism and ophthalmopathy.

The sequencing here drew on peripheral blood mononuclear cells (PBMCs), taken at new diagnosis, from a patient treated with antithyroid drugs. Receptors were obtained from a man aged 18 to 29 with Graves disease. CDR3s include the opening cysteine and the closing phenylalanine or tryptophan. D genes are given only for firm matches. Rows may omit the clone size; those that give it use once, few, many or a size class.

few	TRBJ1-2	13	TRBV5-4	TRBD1	TGTGCCAGCAGCATGGGACAGACTGATGGCTACACCTTC	CASSMGQTDGYTF
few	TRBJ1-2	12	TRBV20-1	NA	TGCAGTGCTAGAAAATATTCGGCTGGCTACACCTTC	CSARKYSAGYTF
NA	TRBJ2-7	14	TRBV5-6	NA	TGTGCCAGCAGCTGGTATACACGGAGGTACGAGCAGTACTTC	CASSWYTRRYEQYF
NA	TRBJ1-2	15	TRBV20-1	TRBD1	TGCAGTGCTAGACAAACGGGACAGGGGAGCTATGGCTACACCTTC	CSARQTGQGSYGYTF
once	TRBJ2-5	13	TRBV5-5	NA	TGTGCCAGCAGCTCAGACCCACAAGGGACCCAGTACTTC	CASSSDPQGTQYF
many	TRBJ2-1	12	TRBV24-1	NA	TGTGCCACCGGCGGCCTGGAGAATGAGCAGTTCTTC	CATGGLENEQFF
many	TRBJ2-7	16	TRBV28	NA	TGTGCCAGCAGCGAGGTTCCAGGAGGCCTGACCTACGAGCAGTACTTC	CASSEVPGGLTYEQYF
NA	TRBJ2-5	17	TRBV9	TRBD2	TGTGCCAGCAGCCCTAGCCCCCGACTAGCGGTACAAGAGACCCAGTACTTC	CASSPSPRLAVQETQYF
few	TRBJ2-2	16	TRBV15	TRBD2	TGTGCCACCAGCACCCTAGCGGGAGGGGACACCGGGGAGCTGTTTTTT	CATSTLAGGDTGELFF
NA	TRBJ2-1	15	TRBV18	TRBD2	TGTGCCAGCTCACCACCGGGGGGGACTAGAGATGAGCAGTTCTTC	CASSPPGGTRDEQFF
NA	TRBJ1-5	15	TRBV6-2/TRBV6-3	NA	TGTGCCAGCAGTGAAGTTAGGGGCAGCAATCAGCCCCAGCATTTT	CASSEVRGSNQPQHF
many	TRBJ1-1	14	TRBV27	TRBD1	TGTGCCAGCATGGAATTCGACAGGGGTACTGAAGCTTTCTTT	CASMEFDRGTEAFF
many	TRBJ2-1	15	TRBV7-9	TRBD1	TGTGCCAGCAGCTCGGGACAGCACTCCTACAATGAGCAGTTCTTC	CASSSGQHSYNEQFF
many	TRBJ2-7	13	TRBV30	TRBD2	TGTGCCTGGAGTGGGGGAGGGGAGGGCGAGCAGTACTTC	CAWSGGGEGEQYF